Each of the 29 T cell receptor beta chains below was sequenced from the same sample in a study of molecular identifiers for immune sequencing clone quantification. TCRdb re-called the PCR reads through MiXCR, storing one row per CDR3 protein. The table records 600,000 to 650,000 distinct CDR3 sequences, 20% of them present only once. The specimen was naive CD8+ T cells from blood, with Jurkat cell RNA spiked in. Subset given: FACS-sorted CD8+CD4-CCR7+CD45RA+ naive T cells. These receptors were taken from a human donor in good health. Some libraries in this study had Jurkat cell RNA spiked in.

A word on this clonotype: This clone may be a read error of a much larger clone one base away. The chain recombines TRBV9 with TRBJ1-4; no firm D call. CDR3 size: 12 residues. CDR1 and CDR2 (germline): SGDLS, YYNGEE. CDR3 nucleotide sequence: TGTGCCAGCAGCGTCACTGGGGAAAAACTGTCTTTT. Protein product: CASSVTGEKLSF.

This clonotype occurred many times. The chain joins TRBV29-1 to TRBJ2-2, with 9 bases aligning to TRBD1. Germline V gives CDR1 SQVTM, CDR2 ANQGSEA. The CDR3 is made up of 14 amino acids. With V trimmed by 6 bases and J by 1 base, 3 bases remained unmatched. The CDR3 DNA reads TGCAGCGTCCGGGACAGGGTGAACACCGGGGAGCTGTTTTTT. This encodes CSVRDRVNTGELFF.

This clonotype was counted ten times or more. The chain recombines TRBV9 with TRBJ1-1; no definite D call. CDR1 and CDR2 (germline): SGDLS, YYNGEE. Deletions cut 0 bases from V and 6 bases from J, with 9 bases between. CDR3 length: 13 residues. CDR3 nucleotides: TGTGCCAGCAGCGTAGTCGGATCGTCTGAAGCTTTCTTT. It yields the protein CASSVVGSSEAFF. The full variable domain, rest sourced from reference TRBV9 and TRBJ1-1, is DSGVTQTPKHLITATGQRVTLRCSPRSGDLSVYWYQQSLDQGLQFLIQYYNGEERAKGNILERFSAQQFPDLHSELNLSSLELGDSALYFCASSVVGSSEAFFGQGTRLTVV.

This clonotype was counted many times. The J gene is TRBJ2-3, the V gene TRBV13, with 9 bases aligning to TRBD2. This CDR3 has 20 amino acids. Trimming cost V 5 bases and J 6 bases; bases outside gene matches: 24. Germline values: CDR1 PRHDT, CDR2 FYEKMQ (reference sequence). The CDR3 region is CASSGHGVATGLAVLDTQYF. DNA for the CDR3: TGTGCCAGCAGCGGCCATGGGGTTGCTACGGGACTAGCCGTCCTGGATACGCAGTATTTT. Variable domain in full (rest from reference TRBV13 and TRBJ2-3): AAGVIQSPRHLIKEKRETATLKCYPIPRHDTVYWYQQGPGQDPQFLISFYEKMQSDKGSIPDRFSAQQFSDYHSELNMSSLELGDSALYFCASSGHGVATGLAVLDTQYFGPGTRLTVL.

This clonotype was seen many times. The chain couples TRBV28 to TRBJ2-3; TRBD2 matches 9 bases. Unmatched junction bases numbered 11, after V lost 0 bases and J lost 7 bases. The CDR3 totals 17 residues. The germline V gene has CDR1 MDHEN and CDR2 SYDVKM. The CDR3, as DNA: TGTGCCAGCAGTTTATGGGGCGACGCTAGCGGGGCAAATACGCAGTATTTT. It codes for CASSLWGDASGANTQYF.

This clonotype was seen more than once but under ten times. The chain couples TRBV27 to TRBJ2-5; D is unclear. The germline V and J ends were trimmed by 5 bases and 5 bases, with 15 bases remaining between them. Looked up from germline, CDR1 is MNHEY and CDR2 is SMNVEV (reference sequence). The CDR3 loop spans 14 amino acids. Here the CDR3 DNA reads TGTGCCAGCAGTATCCTAGGTTCCAGGGAGACCCAGTACTTC. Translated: CASSILGSRETQYF.

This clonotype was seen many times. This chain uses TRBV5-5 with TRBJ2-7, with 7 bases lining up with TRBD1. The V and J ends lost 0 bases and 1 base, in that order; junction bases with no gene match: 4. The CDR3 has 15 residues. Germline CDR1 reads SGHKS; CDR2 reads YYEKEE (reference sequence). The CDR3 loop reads CASSLGWTGSYEQYF. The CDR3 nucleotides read TGTGCCAGCAGCTTGGGATGGACAGGTTCCTACGAGCAGTACTTC.

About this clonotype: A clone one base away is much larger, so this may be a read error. The DNA of the CDR3 is TGTGCCAGCGGTTTTTACGGGACTAACACTGAAGCTTTCTTT. Translation: CASGFYGTNTEAFF. The rearrangement joins TRBV27 to TRBJ1-1, with a possible D match to TRBD1 (5 bases). Germline loops: CDR1 MNHEY, CDR2 SMNVEV (reference sequence). This CDR3 spans 14 amino acids.

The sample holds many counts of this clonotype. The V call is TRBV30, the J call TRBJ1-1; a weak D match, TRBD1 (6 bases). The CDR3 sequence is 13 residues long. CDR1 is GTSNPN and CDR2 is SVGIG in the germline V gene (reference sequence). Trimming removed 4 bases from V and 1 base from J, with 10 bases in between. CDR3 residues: CAWNVQGNTEAFF. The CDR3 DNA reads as TGTGCCTGGAACGTACAGGGGAACACTGAAGCTTTCTTT. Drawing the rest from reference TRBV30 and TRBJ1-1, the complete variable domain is SQTIHQWPATLVQPVGSPLSLECTVEGTSNPNLYWYRQAAGRGLQLLFYSVGIGQISSEVPQNLSASRPQDRQFILSSKKLLLSDSGFYLCAWNVQGNTEAFFGQGTRLTVV.

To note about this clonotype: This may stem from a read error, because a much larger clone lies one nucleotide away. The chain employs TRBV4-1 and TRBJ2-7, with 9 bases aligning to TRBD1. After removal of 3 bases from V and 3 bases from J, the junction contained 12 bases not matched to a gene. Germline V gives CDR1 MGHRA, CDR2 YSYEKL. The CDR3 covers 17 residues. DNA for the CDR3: TGCGCCAGCAGCCAGATGGGAAACAGGGGGCACGGCTACGAGCAGTACTTC. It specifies CASSQMGNRGHGYEQYF.

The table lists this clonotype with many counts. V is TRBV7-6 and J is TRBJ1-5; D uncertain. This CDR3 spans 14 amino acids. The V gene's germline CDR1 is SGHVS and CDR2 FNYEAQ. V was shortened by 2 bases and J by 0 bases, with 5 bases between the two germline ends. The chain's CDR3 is CASSLTDSNQPQHF. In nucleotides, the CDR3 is TGTGCCAGCAGCTTAACGGATAGCAATCAGCCCCAGCATTTT.

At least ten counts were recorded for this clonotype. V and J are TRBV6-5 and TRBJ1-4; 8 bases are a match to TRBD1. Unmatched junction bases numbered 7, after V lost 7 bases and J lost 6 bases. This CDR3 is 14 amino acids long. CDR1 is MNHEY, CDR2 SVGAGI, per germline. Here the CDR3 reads CASTQQGEHEKLFF. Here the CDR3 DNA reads TGTGCCAGCACCCAACAGGGGGAGCATGAAAAACTGTTTTTT.

The CDR3 DNA sequence: TGCAGTGCTAGTGAGGAAGGGACCCAAGAGACCCAGTACTTC. Amino acid sequence: CSASEEGTQETQYF. This rearrangement joins TRBV20-1 to TRBJ2-5; the D gene could be TRBD1 or TRBD2 (5 bases each). Trimming left V 3 bases short and J 1 base short, with 12 bases between. This CDR3 has 14 amino acids. Per germline, CDR1 DFQATT and CDR2 SNEGSKA (reference sequence).

CDR3 amino acids: CASKTSGLQGAEQFF. CDR3 coding DNA: TGTGCCAGCAAAACTAGCGGGCTCCAAGGGGCTGAGCAGTTCTTC. The J gene is TRBJ2-1, the V gene TRBV7-9; 9 bases match TRBD2. Trimming took 7 bases from V and 9 from J; bases not matched to a gene: 13. Germline V gene sequence: CDR1 SEHNR, CDR2 FQNEAQ (reference sequence). The CDR3 consists of 15 residues. Using reference TRBV7-9 and TRBJ2-1 for the parts outside the CDR3, the full variable domain is DTGVSQNPRHKITKRGQNVTFRCDPISEHNRLYWYRQTLGQGPEFLTYFQNEAQLEKSRLLSDRFSAERPKGSFSTLEIQRTEQGDSAMYLCASKTSGLQGAEQFFGPGTRLTVL.

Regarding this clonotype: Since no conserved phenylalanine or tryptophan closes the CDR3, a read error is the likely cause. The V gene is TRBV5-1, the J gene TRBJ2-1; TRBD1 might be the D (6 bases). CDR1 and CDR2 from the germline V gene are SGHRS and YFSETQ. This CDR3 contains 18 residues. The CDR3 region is CASSLSSGAYSDYNEQFL. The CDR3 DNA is TGCGCCAGTAGCTTGTCGTCAGGGGCCTATTCAGATTACAATGAGCAGTTCCTC.

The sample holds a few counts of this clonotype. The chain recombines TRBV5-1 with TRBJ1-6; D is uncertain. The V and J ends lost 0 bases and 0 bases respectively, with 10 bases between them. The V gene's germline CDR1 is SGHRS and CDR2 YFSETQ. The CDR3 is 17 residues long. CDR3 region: CASSLDGKSSYNSPLHF. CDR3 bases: TGCGCCAGCAGCTTGGACGGGAAGAGCTCCTATAATTCACCCCTCCACTTT.

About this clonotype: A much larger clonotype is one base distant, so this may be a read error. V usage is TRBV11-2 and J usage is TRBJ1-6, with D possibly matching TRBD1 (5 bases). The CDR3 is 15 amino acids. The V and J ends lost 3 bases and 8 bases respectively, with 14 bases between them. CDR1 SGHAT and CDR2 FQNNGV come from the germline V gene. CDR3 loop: CASSFGAWSYSPLHF. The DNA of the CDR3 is TGTGCCAGCAGCTTCGGGGCCTGGAGTTATTCACCCCTCCACTTT.

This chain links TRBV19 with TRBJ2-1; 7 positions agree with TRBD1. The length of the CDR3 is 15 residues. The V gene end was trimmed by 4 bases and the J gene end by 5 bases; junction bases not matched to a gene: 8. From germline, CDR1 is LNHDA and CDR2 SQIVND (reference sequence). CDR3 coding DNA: TGTGCCAGTAGTAGCCCCGGGACAGCCAACAATGAGCAGTTCTTC. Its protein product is CASSSPGTANNEQFF.

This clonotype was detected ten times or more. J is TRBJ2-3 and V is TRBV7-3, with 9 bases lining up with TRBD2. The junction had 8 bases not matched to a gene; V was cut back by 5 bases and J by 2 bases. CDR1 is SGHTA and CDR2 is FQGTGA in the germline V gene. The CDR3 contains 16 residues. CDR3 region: CASSQLAGGITDTQYF. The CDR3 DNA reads TGTGCCAGCAGCCAGCTGGCGGGAGGGATCACAGATACGCAGTATTTT.

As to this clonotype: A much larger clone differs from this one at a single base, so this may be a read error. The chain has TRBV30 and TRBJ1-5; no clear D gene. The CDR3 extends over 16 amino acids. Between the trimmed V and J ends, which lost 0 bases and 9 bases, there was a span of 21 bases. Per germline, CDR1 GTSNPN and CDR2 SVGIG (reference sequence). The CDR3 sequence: CAWSVGQALRRLPQHF. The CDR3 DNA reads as TGTGCCTGGAGTGTAGGTCAGGCCCTAAGACGCCTGCCCCAGCATTTT.

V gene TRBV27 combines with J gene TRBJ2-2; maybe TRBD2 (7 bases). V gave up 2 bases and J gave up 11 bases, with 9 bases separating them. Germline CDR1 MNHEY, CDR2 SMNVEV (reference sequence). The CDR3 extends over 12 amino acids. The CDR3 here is CASSLGGAELFF. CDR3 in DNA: TGTGCCAGCAGTTTAGGGGGGGCTGAGCTGTTTTTT.

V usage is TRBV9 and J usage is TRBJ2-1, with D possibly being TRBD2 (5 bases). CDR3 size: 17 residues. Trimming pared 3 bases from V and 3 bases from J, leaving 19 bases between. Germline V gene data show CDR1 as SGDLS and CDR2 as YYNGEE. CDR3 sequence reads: CASSGNLRSGVYNEQFF. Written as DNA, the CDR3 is TGTGCCAGCAGCGGCAACCTTAGGAGCGGTGTCTACAATGAGCAGTTCTTC.

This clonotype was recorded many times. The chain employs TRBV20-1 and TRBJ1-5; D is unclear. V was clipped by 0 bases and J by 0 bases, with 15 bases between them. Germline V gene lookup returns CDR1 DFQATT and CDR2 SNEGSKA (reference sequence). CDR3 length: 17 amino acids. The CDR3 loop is CSARDRDFMYSNQPQHF. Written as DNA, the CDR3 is TGCAGTGCTAGAGATCGAGACTTTATGTATAGCAATCAGCCCCAGCATTTT.

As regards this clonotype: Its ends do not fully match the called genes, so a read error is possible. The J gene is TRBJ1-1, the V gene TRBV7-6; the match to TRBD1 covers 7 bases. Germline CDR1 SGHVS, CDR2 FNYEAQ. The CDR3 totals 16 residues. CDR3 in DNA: TGTGCCAGCAGCTTAGAACAGGGGCGCACCGGGACTGATGCTTTCTTT. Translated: CASSLEQGRTGTDAFF.

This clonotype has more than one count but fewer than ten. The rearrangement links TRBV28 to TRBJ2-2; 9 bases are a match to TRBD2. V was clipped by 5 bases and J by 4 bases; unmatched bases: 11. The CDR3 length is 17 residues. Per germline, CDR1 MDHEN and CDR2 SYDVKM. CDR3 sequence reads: CASSRLSGSLVTGELFF. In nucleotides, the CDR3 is TGTGCCAGCAGTCGACTTAGCGGGAGCTTAGTCACCGGGGAGCTGTTTTTT.

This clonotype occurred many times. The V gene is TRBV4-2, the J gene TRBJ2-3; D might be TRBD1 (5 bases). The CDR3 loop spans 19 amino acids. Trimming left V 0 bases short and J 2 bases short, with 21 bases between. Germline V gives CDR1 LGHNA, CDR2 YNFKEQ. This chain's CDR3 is CASSQDPGLGRGSTDTQYF. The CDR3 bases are TGTGCCAGCAGCCAAGATCCTGGTTTGGGTAGGGGATCCACAGATACGCAGTATTTT.

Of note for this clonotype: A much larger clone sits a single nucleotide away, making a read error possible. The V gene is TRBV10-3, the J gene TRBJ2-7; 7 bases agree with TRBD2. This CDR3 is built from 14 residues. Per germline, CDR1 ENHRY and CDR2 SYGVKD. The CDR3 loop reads CAISESWGGNERYF. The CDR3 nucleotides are TGTGCCATCAGTGAGTCCTGGGGAGGGAACGAGCGGTACTTC.

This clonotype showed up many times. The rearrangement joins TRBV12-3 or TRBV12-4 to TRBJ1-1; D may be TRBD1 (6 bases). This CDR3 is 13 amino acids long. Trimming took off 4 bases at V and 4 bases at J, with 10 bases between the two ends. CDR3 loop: CASSYGQSTEAFF. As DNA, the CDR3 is TGTGCCAGCAGTTACGGACAGAGCACTGAAGCTTTCTTT.

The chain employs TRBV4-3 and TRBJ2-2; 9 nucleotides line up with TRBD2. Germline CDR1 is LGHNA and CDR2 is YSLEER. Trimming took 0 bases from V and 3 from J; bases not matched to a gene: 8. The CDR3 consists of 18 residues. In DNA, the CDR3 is TGCGCCAGCAGCCAAGATTCTCAGCGGGGGGCCTACACCGGGGAGCTGTTTTTT. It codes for CASSQDSQRGAYTGELFF.